Listed below are T cell receptor beta chains from one sample, sequenced in a study of blood T cell repertoires in COVID-19. Method: immunoSEQ multiplex PCR; TCRdb's copy keeps in-frame clones and lacks some. The sample consists of under 350,000 clones, about nine tenths of them appearing once. Sequencing was done on a sample of peripheral blood. The receptors derive from a man aged 50-60 years with acute or convalescent COVID-19. CDR3s include the opening cysteine and the closing phenylalanine or tryptophan. The order of the fields is J gene, D gene, clone size, V gene, CDR3 DNA, CDR3 protein. The D gene is left open where the match is weak. Only some rows state a clone size, as once, few, many or a class for expanded clones.

J gene: TRBJ2-3
D gene: .
clone size: .
V gene: TRBV5-1
CDR3 DNA: TGCGCCAGCGAGAGACTGGCCAGCACAGATACGCAGTATTTT
CDR3 protein: CASERLASTDTQYF

J gene: TRBJ2-1
D gene: TRBD1
clone size: .
V gene: TRBV7-9
CDR3 DNA: TGTGCCAGCAGGTCCACAGGGGCCTACAATGAGCAGTTCTTC
CDR3 protein: CASRSTGAYNEQFF

J gene: TRBJ2-7
D gene: TRBD1
clone size: once
V gene: TRBV29-1
CDR3 DNA: TGCAGCGCCTGGCCGGGACAGGGTCCCAACGAGCAGTACTTC
CDR3 protein: CSAWPGQGPNEQYF

J gene: TRBJ1-6
D gene: .
clone size: .
V gene: TRBV6-5
CDR3 DNA: TGTGCCAGCAGACAAACAGGGATTTATAATTCACCCCTCCACTTT
CDR3 protein: CASRQTGIYNSPLHF

J gene: TRBJ2-7
D gene: .
clone size: .
V gene: TRBV18
CDR3 DNA: TGTGCCAGCTCAGAAAACGGGGGTGTCTACGAGCAGTACTTC
CDR3 protein: CASSENGGVYEQYF

J gene: TRBJ2-3
D gene: TRBD2
clone size: .
V gene: TRBV27
CDR3 DNA: TGTGCCAGCAGCCGGGCGGGGGGAGATACGCAGTATTTT
CDR3 protein: CASSRAGGDTQYF

J gene: TRBJ2-7
D gene: TRBD2
clone size: .
V gene: TRBV3-1/TRBV3-2
CDR3 DNA: TGTGCCAGCAGCCAAGGGCTAGCGGGCCCCTACGAGCAGTACTTC
CDR3 protein: CASSQGLAGPYEQYF

J gene: TRBJ2-3
D gene: .
clone size: .
V gene: TRBV5-4
CDR3 DNA: TGTGCCAGCAGCTTGACGGGATCGTACACAGATACGCAGTATTTT
CDR3 protein: CASSLTGSYTDTQYF

J gene: TRBJ2-3
D gene: TRBD2
clone size: .
V gene: TRBV12-5
CDR3 DNA: TGTGCTAGCGCCCTGCGGGGGGCAGGCTCAGATACGCAGTATTTT
CDR3 protein: CASALRGAGSDTQYF

J gene: TRBJ2-1
D gene: .
clone size: .
V gene: TRBV5-4
CDR3 DNA: TGTGCCAGCAGCTTGAATGAGTACAATGAGCAGTTCTTC
CDR3 protein: CASSLNEYNEQFF

J gene: TRBJ2-7
D gene: TRBD1
clone size: .
V gene: TRBV7-2
CDR3 DNA: TGTGCCAGCAGCCTAGGACAGGTTGGCTACGAGCAGTACTTC
CDR3 protein: CASSLGQVGYEQYF

J gene: TRBJ2-7
D gene: TRBD1
clone size: .
V gene: TRBV19
CDR3 DNA: TGTGCCAGTCGGGACAGTTACGAGCAGTACTTC
CDR3 protein: CASRDSYEQYF

J gene: TRBJ1-1
D gene: .
clone size: .
V gene: TRBV5-8
CDR3 DNA: TGTGCCAGCAGCTCACCAGGAGGGGTCACAGTTGAAGCTTTCTTT
CDR3 protein: CASSSPGGVTVEAFF

J gene: TRBJ2-1
D gene: TRBD2
clone size: .
V gene: TRBV10-2
CDR3 DNA: TGCGCCAGCAGTGGTGAACTAGCGGGGGGCTTATACAATGAGCAGTTCTTC
CDR3 protein: CASSGELAGGLYNEQFF

J gene: TRBJ2-7
D gene: .
clone size: .
V gene: TRBV7-8
CDR3 DNA: TGTGCCAGCAGCCCCCGGGCGGGCGGGGGCGATTACGAGCAGTACTTC
CDR3 protein: CASSPRAGGGDYEQYF

J gene: TRBJ1-2
D gene: .
clone size: .
V gene: TRBV10-1
CDR3 DNA: TGCGCCAGCAGTGAGTCCCGGGTCTATGGCTACACCTTC
CDR3 protein: CASSESRVYGYTF

J gene: TRBJ1-2
D gene: .
clone size: .
V gene: TRBV7-9
CDR3 DNA: TGTGCCAGCAGCTTAGCGCGGGTGGGCTTCTATGGCTACACCTTC
CDR3 protein: CASSLARVGFYGYTF

J gene: TRBJ1-1
D gene: .
clone size: .
V gene: TRBV6-6
CDR3 DNA: TGTGCCAGCAGACAGGGAGAGGGTACTGAAGCTTTCTTT
CDR3 protein: CASRQGEGTEAFF

J gene: TRBJ2-5
D gene: TRBD1
clone size: .
V gene: TRBV9
CDR3 DNA: TGTGCCAGCAGCGTAGGAAGGACAGGGTTGGGGACCCAGTACTTC
CDR3 protein: CASSVGRTGLGTQYF

J gene: TRBJ2-3
D gene: .
clone size: .
V gene: TRBV7-3
CDR3 DNA: TGTGCCAGCAGCTTAGACGTGGAGGATACGCAGTATTTT
CDR3 protein: CASSLDVEDTQYF

J gene: TRBJ1-5
D gene: .
clone size: few
V gene: TRBV2
CDR3 DNA: TGTGCCAGCAGTGGGAGCGGGTCGAGCAATCAGCCCCAGCATTTT
CDR3 protein: CASSGSGSSNQPQHF

J gene: TRBJ1-1
D gene: .
clone size: few
V gene: TRBV19
CDR3 DNA: TGTGCCAGTAGGCCCCCCGCCGGAGGCGAAGCTTTCTTT
CDR3 protein: CASRPPAGGEAFF

J gene: TRBJ2-1
D gene: TRBD2
clone size: .
V gene: TRBV19
CDR3 DNA: TGTGCCAGTAGTATGGGGGACTACCACAATGAGCAGTTCTTC
CDR3 protein: CASSMGDYHNEQFF

J gene: TRBJ1-3
D gene: .
clone size: .
V gene: TRBV6-5
CDR3 DNA: TGTGCCAGCAGTTACGAGGGCTCTGGAAACACCATATATTTT
CDR3 protein: CASSYEGSGNTIYF

J gene: TRBJ2-3
D gene: .
clone size: .
V gene: TRBV7-2
CDR3 DNA: TGTGCCAGCAGCTTAAGCTCGGGGGATACGCAGTATTTT
CDR3 protein: CASSLSSGDTQYF

J gene: TRBJ1-1
D gene: TRBD1
clone size: .
V gene: TRBV7-9
CDR3 DNA: TGTGCCAGCAGCTTGGGGACAGGCACTGAAGCTTTCTTT
CDR3 protein: CASSLGTGTEAFF

J gene: TRBJ1-2
D gene: .
clone size: .
V gene: TRBV7-9
CDR3 DNA: TGTGCCAGCAGCTTAGCAGGCGGGGACGGCTACACCTTC
CDR3 protein: CASSLAGGDGYTF

J gene: TRBJ2-7
D gene: TRBD1
clone size: .
V gene: TRBV6-5
CDR3 DNA: TGTGCCAGCAGTACGGGACAGGGCCTCTCCTACGAGCAGTACTTC
CDR3 protein: CASSTGQGLSYEQYF

J gene: TRBJ2-2
D gene: TRBD1
clone size: .
V gene: TRBV7-2
CDR3 DNA: TGTGCCAGCAGCGGCGGATCTAACAGGGGAACCGGGGAGCTGTTTTTT
CDR3 protein: CASSGGSNRGTGELFF

J gene: TRBJ1-2
D gene: TRBD1
clone size: .
V gene: TRBV27
CDR3 DNA: TGTGCCAGCAGCGCAGGCGGACAGGGGGTAAGGGTCAACTATGGCTACACCTTC
CDR3 protein: CASSAGGQGVRVNYGYTF

J gene: TRBJ2-1
D gene: TRBD2
clone size: .
V gene: TRBV5-4
CDR3 DNA: TGTGCCAGCAGCTTGGTCCTAGCGGGGGGGTACAATGAGCAGTTCTTC
CDR3 protein: CASSLVLAGGYNEQFF

J gene: TRBJ2-1
D gene: TRBD1
clone size: .
V gene: TRBV5-1
CDR3 DNA: TGCGCCAGCAGCCCTGGACAGGGGAAGAATGAGCAGTTCTTC
CDR3 protein: CASSPGQGKNEQFF

J gene: TRBJ1-1
D gene: .
clone size: once
V gene: TRBV19
CDR3 DNA: TGTGCCACTCGGTCCTTAGTGAACACTGAAGCTTTCTTT
CDR3 protein: CATRSLVNTEAFF